This T cell receptor beta chain stems from a study of Ad26.COV2.S vaccination and SARS-CoV-2 variants. On this clone itself: Its cognate antigen is unknown.

Documented treatment: about 20 received Ad26.COV2.S at low or high dose, single or two shots; 5 received placebo; per-sample allocation not given. The investigators took samples on day 63 after the first vaccine or placebo injection. This CDR3 has 15 residues. Data came from immunoSEQ multiplex PCR; TCRdb stores just in-frame clones and leaves some out. Here the sample spans about 320,000 clones, 85% being singletons. Study results and limitations: Post-vaccination breadth of spike-specific CD8+ and CD4+ T cell responses was reportedly substantial.

Source: peripheral blood, taken in a trial of Ad26.COV2.S vaccine versus placebo. The rearrangement links TRBV12-2 to TRBJ2-7; TRBD2, the table's D call, was not compared with the DNA. TRBV12-2 is annotated as a pseudogene. This clonotype originated in a person aged 18-60 years who received the Ad26.COV2.S COVID-19 vaccine or a placebo. The CDR3 DNA reads as TGTGCAAGTCGCTTATCCCCGAATCTGACTTACGAGCAGTACTTC. Amino acids: CASRLSPNLTYEQYF.